The rows below give T cell receptor beta chains drawn from one sample of a study of blood T cell repertoires in COVID-19. The protocol was immunoSEQ multiplex PCR, while the TCRdb copy is restricted to in-frame clones and leaves out a portion. The table records about 78,000 clones, roughly 86% of them present only once. Sequencing was carried out using peripheral blood. The receptors here all came from a man in his forties or fifties with active or convalescent COVID-19. The CDR3 runs from the conserved cysteine through the conserved F or W. The D gene is left open where the match is weak. Part of the rows lack a size; the others show once, few, many or a class for expanded clones.

TRBJ2-7 - TRBV25-1 - TGTGCCAGCAGTTACGGGACAACCTCCTACGAGCAGTACTTC CASSYGTTSYEQYF
TRBJ2-5 - TRBV7-9 - TGTGCCAGCAGCTTTTTTGACAGTCAAGAGACCCAGTACTTC CASSFFDSQETQYF
TRBJ1-1 TRBD1 TRBV6-5 - TGTGCCAGCTCCGAACAGGGGGCTGTGTACACTGAAGCTTTCTTT CASSEQGAVYTEAFF
TRBJ2-5 - TRBV28 once TGTGCCAGCAGTTTGGTTGGGGGGGAGACCCAGTACTTC CASSLVGGETQYF
TRBJ2-7 TRBD2 TRBV20-1 - TGCAGTGCTAGTCGGGGGGGCCCGGACGAGCAGTACTTC CSASRGGPDEQYF
TRBJ2-2 TRBD1 TRBV7-9 - TGTGCCAGCAGCTCTAGCTCCGGGACAGGTGGAACCGGGGAGCTGTTTTTT CASSSSSGTGGTGELFF
TRBJ2-3 - TRBV30 few TGTGCCTGGAGTGTACGGCCGCGGGCCACAGATACGCAGTATTTT CAWSVRPRATDTQYF
TRBJ2-1 - TRBV10-3 - TGTGCCATCAGTGAGTCCGCGGGCCTCTCCTACAATGAGCAGTTCTTC CAISESAGLSYNEQFF
TRBJ1-2 - TRBV19 - TGTGCCAGTAGACCCCGGACAGTTGCTTATAACTATGGCTACACCTTC CASRPRTVAYNYGYTF
TRBJ2-5 TRBD1 TRBV24-1 - TGTGCCACCAGTGATTCCGGGGCTCCGGGACAGCAAGAGACCCAGTACTTC CATSDSGAPGQQETQYF
TRBJ2-1 - TRBV24-1 - TGTGCCACCAGTGGGCACAATGAGCAGTTCTTC CATSGHNEQFF
TRBJ2-5 - TRBV30 - TGTGCCTGGAGCGGACAGTATCAAGAGACCCAGTACTTC CAWSGQYQETQYF
TRBJ1-4 TRBD1 TRBV7-2 few TGTGCCAGCAGCGATGACAGGGGAAGCGAAAAACTGTTTTTT CASSDDRGSEKLFF
TRBJ1-4 - TRBV2 - TGTGCCAGCAGCCTACAGGATAAGGCTAATGAAAAACTGTTTTTT CASSLQDKANEKLFF
TRBJ2-3 TRBD2 TRBV5-1 - TGCGCCAGCAGCAGGACTAGCGGGGGGGCGGAAGATACGCAGTATTTT CASSRTSGGAEDTQYF
TRBJ1-6 - TRBV4-1 - TGCGCCAGCAGCCAAGGAGCGGTGGGCTCACCCCTCCACTTT CASSQGAVGSPLHF
TRBJ1-1 - TRBV7-6 - TGTGCCAGCAGCTTAGGAAGGGGAAACACTGAAGCTTTCTTT CASSLGRGNTEAFF
TRBJ2-1 - TRBV18 - TGTGCCAGCTCACCACCTTCAGGGAACTCCTACAATGAGCAGTTCTTC CASSPPSGNSYNEQFF
TRBJ1-6 TRBD1 TRBV28 - TGTGCCAGCAGTGACTGGACAGGGGGCGATTCACCCCTCCACTTT CASSDWTGGDSPLHF
TRBJ1-4 - TRBV7-9 few TGTGCCAGCAGCACACCCGCGCACAGGGAAGGAACTAATGAAAAACTGTTTTTT CASSTPAHREGTNEKLFF
TRBJ1-2 - TRBV5-1 few TGCGCCAGCAGCGGAACGACAGTCGGCTATGGCTACACCTTC CASSGTTVGYGYTF
TRBJ2-3 TRBD1 TRBV24-1 - TGTGCCACCAGTGATTTCTCGACAGGGGGTACGGATACGCAGTATTTT CATSDFSTGGTDTQYF
TRBJ1-3 - TRBV28 - TGTGCCAGCAGTCCACCGGGGTACACCATATATTTT CASSPPGYTIYF
TRBJ2-2 - TRBV4-3 - TGCGCCAGCAGCCTCACAGGGAACACCGGGGAGCTGTTTTTT CASSLTGNTGELFF
TRBJ2-6 - TRBV6-5 few TGTGCCAGCAGTCCGGGTGCCGGGGCCAACGTCCTGACTTTC CASSPGAGANVLTF
TRBJ2-3 - TRBV5-4 once TGTGCCAGCAGCCCCGGCGGATTAACTAGCACAGATACGCAGTATTTT CASSPGGLTSTDTQYF
TRBJ1-3 TRBD1 TRBV2 - TGTGCCAGCAGACAGGGGTTGTCTGGAAACACCATATATTTT CASRQGLSGNTIYF
TRBJ2-2 TRBD2 TRBV9 - TGTGCCAGCAGCCCTCGGGGGGACGCGAACACCGGGGAGCTGTTTTTT CASSPRGDANTGELFF
TRBJ1-6 TRBD1 TRBV6-5 - TGTGCCAGCAGGGCCGGGACAGGGGCCTCACCCCTCCACTTT CASRAGTGASPLHF
TRBJ2-3 TRBD1 TRBV28 - TGTGCCAGCAGTTTATCCGACAGGGGGCCAAGAGATACGCAGTATTTT CASSLSDRGPRDTQYF
TRBJ2-3 - TRBV5-1 - TGCGCCAGCAGTCCGTGGGGCCAGAACACAGATACGCAGTATTTT CASSPWGQNTDTQYF
TRBJ1-6 - TRBV25-1 - TGTGCCAGCAGTGAAAACGGACTGAGTTCACCCCTCCACTTT CASSENGLSSPLHF
TRBJ1-1 TRBD1 TRBV19 - TGTGCCAGCTCCCAGGGGGCGGTAAACACTGAAGCTTTCTTT CASSQGAVNTEAFF
TRBJ2-1 TRBD1 TRBV25-1 - TGTGCCAGCAGTGAATATCCGGGACAGGGGGCAAATGAGCAGTTCTTC CASSEYPGQGANEQFF
TRBJ2-6 TRBD1 TRBV3-1/TRBV3-2 - TGTGCCAGCAGCCAACAGGGGGCTGCCAACGTCCTGACTTTC CASSQQGAANVLTF
TRBJ2-1 - TRBV11-3 - TGTGCCAGCAGCTTAGGGTACAGGGCTGAGCAGTTCTTC CASSLGYRAEQFF
TRBJ2-3 TRBD1 TRBV7-7 - TGTGCCAGCAGCAGAGGGACAGGGCGCACAGATACGCAGTATTTT CASSRGTGRTDTQYF